This TCR beta chain was documented in a study of blood T cell repertoires in COVID-19. In the study overall: The study drew acute and convalescent COVID-19 samples from the United States, Italy and Spain. Sources were T cells, B-cell-depleted T cells, or PBMCs; the material itself was cDNA or gDNA.

The CDR3 has 15 amino acids. V was trimmed by 0 bases and J by 0 bases, leaving 8 bases between them. Germline loops: CDR1 LNHDA, CDR2 SQIVND (reference sequence). The table came from immunoSEQ multiplex PCR; TCRdb's copy has only in-frame clones and leaves some out. The table lists around 94,000 clones, approximately 83% of them singletons. The gene calls are TRBV19 and TRBJ1-1, with D uncertain. The material sequenced was peripheral blood. This clonotype was sampled from a man aged 60 to 75 with acute or convalescent COVID-19. The CDR3 DNA reads TGTGCCAGTAGTATAGAGGGAGTTATGAACACTGAAGCTTTCTTT. The encoded protein is CASSIEGVMNTEAFF.